This T cell receptor (beta chain) was identified in a study of T cell clones after liver transplantation. Study-level results: A larger donor-reactive than third-party decline suggested partial antigen-specific deletion.

The CDR3 is made up of 15 amino acids. Trimming removed 0 bases from V and 5 bases from J, with 13 bases in between. Per the germline V gene, CDR1 is KGHSH and CDR2 is LQKENI. A note on this clone: Its antigen is unknown.

TCRdb's table, derived via immunoSEQ multiplex PCR, lists solely in-frame clones and lacks some. The data contain roughly 100,000 clones, about 81% of them seen just once; the ten biggest clones take up roughly 2.8%. This chain connects TRBV18 to TRBJ2-5, with D possibly TRBD2 on 6 matching bases. The source material was CD4+ T cells from blood, sampled approximately 45 months after liver transplant. This TCR derives from a human patient who received a liver transplant. A subset of T cells may come from the graft donor. The CDR3 here is CASSPPGPGGETQYF. The CDR3 DNA sequence: TGTGCCAGCTCACCACCGGGTCCTGGGGGGGAGACCCAGTACTTC.